The clone carrying this TCR beta chain was counted a few times. These data are taken from a study of T-cell memory formation after mild COVID-19. TCRdb called the 5' RACE reads again in MiXCR, with one record for every CDR3 protein. The table has 350,000 to 450,000 distinct CDR3 sequences, more than 20% seen once; the top ten hold about 10%. The germline V gene encodes CDR1 SGHRS and CDR2 YFSETQ. The CDR3 is made up of 15 amino acids. The trim removed 5 bases at V and 0 bases at J, leaving 8 bases unmatched. V usage is TRBV5-1 and J usage is TRBJ2-7, with 7 bases that match TRBD1. The sample consisted of PBMCs or a T cell subset sorted from them (not recorded which). This sequence was found in an adult woman who had mild COVID-19 (a few samples of this study predate the infection). Cell type and time point are not known. This CDR3 is CASRAAWDSSYEQYF. CDR3 coding DNA: TGCGCCAGCAGGGCCGCCTGGGACAGCTCCTACGAGCAGTACTTC.